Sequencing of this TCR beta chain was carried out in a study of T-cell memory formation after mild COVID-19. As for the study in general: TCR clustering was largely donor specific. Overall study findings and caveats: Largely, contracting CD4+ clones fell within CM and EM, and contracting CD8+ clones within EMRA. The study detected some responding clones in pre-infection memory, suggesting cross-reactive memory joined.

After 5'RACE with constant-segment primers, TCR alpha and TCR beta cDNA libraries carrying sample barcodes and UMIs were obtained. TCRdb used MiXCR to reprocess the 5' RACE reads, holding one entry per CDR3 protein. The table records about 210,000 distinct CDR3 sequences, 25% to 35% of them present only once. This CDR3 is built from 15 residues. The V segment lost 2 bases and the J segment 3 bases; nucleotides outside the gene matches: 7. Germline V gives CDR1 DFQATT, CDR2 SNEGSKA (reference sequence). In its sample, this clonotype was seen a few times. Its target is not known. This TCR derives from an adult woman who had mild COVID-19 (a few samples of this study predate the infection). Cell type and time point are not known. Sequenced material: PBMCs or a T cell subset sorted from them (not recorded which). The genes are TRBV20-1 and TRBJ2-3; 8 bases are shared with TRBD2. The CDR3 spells CSARTSGGMTDTQYF. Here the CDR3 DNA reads TGCAGTGCTAGAACTAGCGGAGGAATGACAGATACGCAGTATTTT.